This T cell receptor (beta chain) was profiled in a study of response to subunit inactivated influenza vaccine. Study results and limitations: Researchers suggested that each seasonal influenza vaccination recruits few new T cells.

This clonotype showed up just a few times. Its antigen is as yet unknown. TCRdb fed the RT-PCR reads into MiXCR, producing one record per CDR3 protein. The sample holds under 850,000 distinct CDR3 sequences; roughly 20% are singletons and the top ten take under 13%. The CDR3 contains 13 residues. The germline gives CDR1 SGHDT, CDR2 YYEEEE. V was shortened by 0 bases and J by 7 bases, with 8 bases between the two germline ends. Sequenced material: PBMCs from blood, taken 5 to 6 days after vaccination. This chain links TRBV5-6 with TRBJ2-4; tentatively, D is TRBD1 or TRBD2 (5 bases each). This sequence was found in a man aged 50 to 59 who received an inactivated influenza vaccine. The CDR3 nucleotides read TGTGCCAGCAGCTTGGCTTGGGGGAACATTCAGTACTTC. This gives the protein CASSLAWGNIQYF.